Below are 28 T cell receptor beta chains sequenced from a single sample in a study of blood T cell repertoires in COVID-19. Measured with immunoSEQ multiplex PCR; TCRdb has only the in-frame clones, and not every one. This sample has about 120,000 clones; roughly 70% occur once, and the top ten carry under 0.95%. Source material: peripheral blood. The receptor source for this set is a human donor with acute or convalescent COVID-19. The donor label of this sample is uncertain.

This clone has only a few counts. The chain is built from TRBV27 and TRBJ1-4; D not resolved. Deletions cut 2 bases from V and 7 bases from J, with 5 bases between. CDR3 length equals 12 residues. Germline CDR1 is MNHEY and CDR2 is SMNVEV (reference sequence). CDR3 sequence (DNA): TGTGCCAGCAGTTTAGAGGGTGAAAAACTGTTTTTT. Its protein is CASSLEGEKLFF.

This chain connects TRBV5-1 to TRBJ2-2; 7 positions match TRBD1. V dropped 5 bases and J dropped 5; count of bases not matched to a gene: 6. The CDR3 has 14 amino acids. The V gene's germline CDR1 is SGHRS and CDR2 YFSETQ. The CDR3 reads CASRRGPETGELFF. The CDR3, as DNA: TGCGCCAGCAGGAGGGGGCCTGAGACCGGGGAGCTGTTTTTT.

This clone has only one observation. The genes are TRBV6-5 and TRBJ2-5; TRBD1 aligns across 9 bases. The CDR3 consists of 15 residues. Germline V gene sequence: CDR1 MNHEY, CDR2 SVGAGI. Trimming took 7 bases from V and 2 from J; bases not matched to a gene: 8. The CDR3 DNA sequence: TGTGCCAGCACCATAGGACAGGGGTCACAAGAGACCCAGTACTTC. Its protein is CASTIGQGSQETQYF.

This clone has only a few counts. The V call is TRBV30, the J call TRBJ1-1; possible D gene TRBD1, 5 bases. CDR1 and CDR2 (germline): GTSNPN, SVGIG (reference sequence). Trimming removed 4 bases from V and 1 base from J, with 10 bases in between. The CDR3 has 13 residues. Here the CDR3 DNA reads TGTGCCTGGACTTGGACACCGAACACTGAAGCTTTCTTT. Protein product: CAWTWTPNTEAFF.

The chain has TRBV7-2 and TRBJ1-2, with D perhaps matching TRBD1 (5 bases). The CDR3 has 17 residues. The V end was cut by 5 bases, the J end by 4 bases, with 23 bases between. From germline, CDR1 is SGHTA and CDR2 FQGNSA. CDR3 in DNA: TGTGCCAGCAGCCGGAAAGGAGGGCAGGGAAGGTTCTATGGCTACACCTTC. The encoded protein is CASSRKGGQGRFYGYTF.

In the case of this clone: The sample contains more than one DNA sequence encoding this CDR3. The DNA for the CDR3 is TGCGCCAGCAGCCTCTCAGCTAACTATGGCTACACCTTC. It specifies CASSLSANYGYTF. This chain joins TRBV5-1 and TRBJ1-2; D is unresolved. V was shortened by 4 bases and J by 0 bases, with 7 bases between the two germline ends. This CDR3 region has 13 residues. Germline loops: CDR1 SGHRS, CDR2 YFSETQ.

The chain links TRBV29-1 to TRBJ2-1; D is uncertain. The ends were cut back, 6 bases at V and 13 bases at J, with 19 bases in the middle. Germline V gene lookup returns CDR1 SQVTM and CDR2 ANQGSEA. The CDR3 sequence is 12 residues long. CDR3 bases: TGCAGCGTGCCGGTCGATTTTTTGGTACAGTTCTTC. It specifies CSVPVDFLVQFF.

V gene TRBV19 combines with J gene TRBJ2-7; 10 nucleotides align to TRBD1. Per the germline V gene, CDR1 is LNHDA and CDR2 is SQIVND (reference sequence). CDR3 length equals 15 residues. With V trimmed by 3 bases and J by 2 bases, 4 bases remained unmatched. CDR3 in DNA: TGTGCCAGTAGTATTCTGGGACAGGGGACCTACGAGCAGTACTTC. Its translation: CASSILGQGTYEQYF.

The CDR3 is CASSLASGGAPETQYF. The CDR3 DNA reads as TGTGCCAGCAGCTTGGCTAGCGGGGGGGCGCCAGAGACCCAGTACTTC. This chain joins TRBV7-2 and TRBJ2-5; 12 bases match TRBD2. The CDR3 length is 16 residues. The V gene's germline CDR1 is SGHTA and CDR2 FQGNSA. The V segment lost 3 bases and the J segment 4 bases; nucleotides outside the gene matches: 6.

This clone showed up just a few times. The CDR3 DNA is TGTGCCAGGAGGGACAGGGGGTATCTTAACGGGGAGCTGTTTTTT. This sequence encodes CARRDRGYLNGELFF. The chain combines TRBV2 with TRBJ2-2; TRBD1 agrees at 11 bases. The V and J ends lost 9 bases and 7 bases, in that order; junction bases with no gene match: 10. The CDR3 consists of 15 residues. CDR1 is SNHLY, CDR2 FYNNEI, per germline.

The gene calls are TRBV28 and TRBJ2-2; D might be TRBD2 (5 bases). The CDR3 totals 16 residues. Germline V gene sequence: CDR1 MDHEN, CDR2 SYDVKM. The ends were cut back, 3 bases at V and 5 bases at J, with 16 bases in the middle. The CDR3, as DNA: TGTGCCAGCAGTTTGTTTCCTCGGCGGAGGACCGGGGAGCTGTTTTTT. Translation: CASSLFPRRRTGELFF.

The chain carries TRBV7-9 and TRBJ2-7, with unresolved D. Trimming left V 0 bases short and J 0 bases short, with 6 bases between. In germline, CDR1 is SEHNR, CDR2 FQNEAQ (reference sequence). The CDR3 is made up of 14 amino acids. CDR3 sequence: CASSLAGSSYEQYF. CDR3 coding DNA: TGTGCCAGCAGCTTAGCTGGCTCCTCCTACGAGCAGTACTTC.

The V and J genes are TRBV5-6 and TRBJ1-2, with TRBD1 identical over 7 bases. The CDR3 spans 13 residues. Germline V gene data show CDR1 as SGHDT and CDR2 as YYEEEE. The junction had 4 bases not matched to a gene; V was cut back by 5 bases and J by 3 bases. The CDR3 bases are TGTGCCAGCAGTCGGGACAGACACTATGGCTACACCTTC. Protein product: CASSRDRHYGYTF.

This clone has more than one count but fewer than ten. This chain connects TRBV30 to TRBJ1-1; D is undetermined. Trimming removed 3 bases at V and 4 bases at J, with 12 bases between. In germline, CDR1 is GTSNPN, CDR2 SVGIG (reference sequence). This CDR3 has 13 residues. As DNA, the CDR3 is TGTGCCTGGAGATCCGGGTTTTCCACTGAAGCTTTCTTT. Protein sequence: CAWRSGFSTEAFF.

This clone was counted only a few times. This chain uses TRBV28 with TRBJ2-1; 8 bases match TRBD1. The CDR3 consists of 12 residues. V was pared by 6 bases and J by 10 bases, with 5 bases of the junction left unmatched. CDR1 MDHEN and CDR2 SYDVKM come from the germline V gene. The CDR3 DNA sequence: TGTGCCAGCAGGAGAACAGGGGGAGAGCAGTTCTTC. Its translation: CASRRTGGEQFF.

This clone was recorded once. CDR3: CASSPQGIETQYF. The DNA for the CDR3 is TGTGCCAGCAGCCCACAGGGGATTGAGACCCAGTACTTC. The chain recombines TRBV7-2 with TRBJ2-5; the match to TRBD1 covers 7 bases. Trimming cost V 5 bases and J 5 bases; bases outside gene matches: 5. The germline CDR1 and CDR2 sequences are SGHTA and FQGNSA. This CDR3 contains 13 residues.

This clone was seen a single time. The rearrangement links TRBV30 to TRBJ2-1, with D perhaps TRBD1 (6 bases). With 3 bases removed from V and 7 bases from J, the gap between germline ends came to 10 bases. The CDR3 contains 12 residues. Germline V CDR1 and CDR2: GTSNPN, SVGIG (reference sequence). The CDR3 region has the DNA TGTGCCTGGAGCGTGGACAGAAATGAGCAGTTCTTC. It encodes CAWSVDRNEQFF.

The chain has TRBV7-2 and TRBJ2-5; TRBD2 matches 14 bases. Germline values: CDR1 SGHTA, CDR2 FQGNSA. This CDR3 contains 16 residues. V was clipped by 5 bases and J by 2 bases; unmatched bases: 4. The CDR3 nucleotides are TGTGCCAGCAGCCCGACTAGCGGGGGGGAGCAAGAGACCCAGTACTTC. Encoded protein: CASSPTSGGEQETQYF. The full variable domain, its missing parts supplied by reference TRBV7-2 and TRBJ2-5, is GAGVSQSPSNKVTEKGKDVELRCDPISGHTALYWYRQSLGQGLEFLIYFQGNSAPDKSGLPSDRFSAERTGGSVSTLTIQRTQQEDSAVYLCASSPTSGGEQETQYFGPGTRLLVL.

The V and J genes are TRBV3-1 (or the pseudogene TRBV3-2) and TRBJ1-5; possibly TRBD1 for D (6 bases). Between the trimmed V and J ends, which lost 5 bases and 5 bases, there was a span of 13 bases. The CDR3 is made up of 14 amino acids. CDR1 is LGHDT and CDR2 is YNNKEL in the germline V gene (reference sequence). The CDR3 DNA follows: TGTGCCAGCAGCTATGGTCACAGGGATCAGCCCCAGCATTTT. Its protein product is CASSYGHRDQPQHF.

The table lists this clone with many counts. CDR3 in DNA: TGTGCCAGCAGCATGCAGACAGGGGACGGCGGTCAGCCCCAGCATTTT. It codes for CASSMQTGDGGQPQHF. The J gene is TRBJ1-5, the V gene TRBV13, with 8 bases fitting TRBD1. V was clipped by 5 bases and J by 6 bases; unmatched bases: 12. The CDR3 runs 16 residues. Germline V gives CDR1 PRHDT, CDR2 FYEKMQ (reference sequence). Full variable domain (remainder filled in from reference TRBV13 and TRBJ1-5): AAGVIQSPRHLIKEKRETATLKCYPIPRHDTVYWYQQGPGQDPQFLISFYEKMQSDKGSIPDRFSAQQFSDYHSELNMSSLELGDSALYFCASSMQTGDGGQPQHFGDGTRLSIL.

Only a few counts were recorded for this clone. The J gene is TRBJ1-2, the V gene TRBV6-5, with D possibly TRBD1 on 5 matching bases. V dropped 6 bases and J dropped 0 bases, with 11 bases sitting between them. From germline, CDR1 is MNHEY and CDR2 SVGAGI. The CDR3 totals 14 residues. The CDR3 protein is CASRRRASNYGYTF. Written as DNA, the CDR3 is TGTGCCAGCAGACGCAGGGCGTCTAACTATGGCTACACCTTC.

The V call is TRBV6-5, the J call TRBJ2-7; no clear D. The CDR3 totals 13 residues. Germline CDR1 and CDR2: MNHEY and SVGAGI. Trimming took 6 bases from V and 2 from J, leaving 11 bases between them. CDR3 protein: CASRDGSAYEQYV. The CDR3, as DNA: TGTGCCAGCAGAGACGGGTCCGCCTACGAGCAGTACGTC.

The chain links TRBV12-3 or TRBV12-4 to TRBJ2-1; possibly TRBD2 for D (6 bases). This CDR3 has 13 amino acids. V was pared by 7 bases and J by 6 bases, with 13 bases between. The CDR3 protein is CASTYGGLNEQFF. The CDR3 DNA follows: TGTGCCAGCACATACGGAGGGCTCAATGAGCAGTTCTTC.

This clone was counted a few times. The rearrangement uses TRBV7-9 and TRBJ1-2, with 11 bases aligning to TRBD1. The CDR3 is 16 amino acids. Germline values: CDR1 SEHNR, CDR2 FQNEAQ (reference sequence). V was clipped by 2 bases and J by 5 bases; unmatched bases: 7. Written as DNA, the CDR3 is TGTGCCAGCAGCTTAAACGAAGGACAGGGGGCATATGGCTACACCTTC. Translated, it gives CASSLNEGQGAYGYTF.

In its sample, this clone was seen once. This chain links TRBV4-2 with TRBJ2-5; the match to TRBD2 covers 9 bases. V shed 1 base, J shed 5 bases, and the junction held 14 bases outside the gene matches. This CDR3 spans 18 amino acids. Germline CDR1 and CDR2: LGHNA and YNFKEQ. Here the CDR3 DNA reads TGTGCCAGCAGCCAAGTTGGTCGCGGGGGGGTCGAGCGGGAGACCCAGTACTTC. It translates to CASSQVGRGGVERETQYF.

V gene TRBV18 combines with J gene TRBJ2-6, with D perhaps matching TRBD2 (5 bases). Trimming removed 6 bases from V and 2 bases from J, with 11 bases in between. The CDR3 contains 15 residues. Per the germline V gene, CDR1 is KGHSH and CDR2 is LQKENI. CDR3: CASSARGPGANVLTF. The DNA of the CDR3 is TGTGCCAGCTCCGCTCGGGGTCCTGGGGCCAACGTCCTGACTTTC. Based on the CDR3 plus reference TRBV18 and TRBJ2-6, the full variable domain is NAGVMQNPRHLVRRRGQEARLRCSPMKGHSHVYWYRQLPEEGLKFMVYLQKENIIDESGMPKERFSAEFPKEGPSILRIQQVVRGDSAAYFCASSARGPGANVLTFGAGSRLTVL.

The chain joins TRBV7-3 to TRBJ2-6, with D possibly matching TRBD1 (5 bases). The CDR3 has 17 residues. V gave up 1 base and J gave up 0 bases, with 10 bases separating them. CDR1 and CDR2 from the germline V gene are SGHTA and FQGTGA. The CDR3 is CASSLMGRASGANVLTF. Written as DNA, the CDR3 is TGTGCCAGCAGCTTAATGGGGCGCGCCTCTGGGGCCAACGTCCTGACTTTC.

This chain uses TRBV4-1 with TRBJ2-5; possible D gene TRBD2, 5 bases. The CDR3 has 15 amino acids. CDR1 MGHRA and CDR2 YSYEKL come from the germline V gene. V lost 1 base and J lost 4, with 13 bases in between. Here the CDR3 reads CASSQADWLRETQYF. In nucleotides, the CDR3 is TGCGCCAGCAGCCAAGCGGACTGGCTGCGAGAGACCCAGTACTTC.